Presented here are 5 T cell receptor beta chains from one specimen sequenced in a study of response to subunit inactivated influenza vaccine. Each CDR3 protein gets one entry after TCRdb re-called the RT-PCR reads with MiXCR. Among around 760,000 distinct CDR3 sequences listed, roughly 13% were seen once. Sequenced material: PBMCs from blood, taken around 14 days before vaccination. These receptors were obtained from a man aged 50 to 60 who received an inactivated influenza vaccine.

In its sample, this clonotype was seen a few times. Sequence at one end of the junction differs from germline and may be a read error. The chain uses TRBV12-3 or TRBV12-4 and TRBJ2-1; D is undetermined. The CDR3 is 9 residues long. CDR3 nucleotides: TGTGCCAGCAGTTTTTCTCGCGAGTTC. It translates to CASSFSREF.

This clonotype showed up just a few times. This sequence joins TRBV12-3 or TRBV12-4 and TRBJ1-2, with D tentatively TRBD1 (6 bases). The CDR3 has 12 residues. The ends were cut back, 5 bases at V and 8 bases at J, with 12 bases in the middle. The CDR3 coding sequence is TGTGCCAGCAGTCTACAGGGCTGGGGCTACACCTTC. This gives the protein CASSLQGWGYTF.

This clonotype was observed a few times. The chain carries TRBV27 and TRBJ2-7, with D perhaps TRBD1 (5 bases). In germline, CDR1 is MNHEY, CDR2 SMNVEV (reference sequence). The ends were cut back, 6 bases at V and 3 bases at J, with 9 bases in the middle. CDR3 length equals 12 residues. The CDR3 here is CASRKTVYEQYF. CDR3 nucleotide sequence: TGTGCCAGCAGGAAGACAGTCTACGAGCAGTACTTC.

This CDR3 is CSARDRRINSPLHF. The CDR3 DNA is TGCAGTGCTAGAGATAGACGGATTAATTCACCCCTCCACTTT. The chain recombines TRBV20-1 with TRBJ1-6; D uncertain. The V gene lost 0 bases and the J gene lost 6 bases, with 9 bases spanning the gap. This CDR3 contains 14 residues. In germline, CDR1 is DFQATT, CDR2 SNEGSKA (reference sequence).

This clonotype turned up a few times. The CDR3 sequence is CASSYSRRGGTNEQFF. In nucleotides, the CDR3 is TGTGCCAGCAGTTACTCACGGCGGGGGGGCACCAATGAGCAGTTCTTC. The V and J genes are TRBV6-2 or TRBV6-3 and TRBJ2-1, with 9 bases that match TRBD2. CDR1 MNHEY and CDR2 SVGEGT come from the germline V gene. V gave up 0 bases and J gave up 6 bases; unmatched junction bases: 6. The CDR3 sequence is 16 residues long.